The TCR beta chain described here comes from a study of blood T cell repertoires in COVID-19 (dated by TCRdb to 2020 to 2022). A note on the overall study: Samples covering the acute and convalescent phases of COVID-19 were provided by collaborators in the United States, Italy and Spain. The repertoires were made available in a free public database intended to serve as a resource for research on the immune response to SARS-CoV-2. The material from the prospective study consisted of cDNA or gDNA derived from T cells, B-cell-depleted T cells, or PBMCs. The samples were drawn from two sources: the first 160 participants of the ongoing ImmuneRACE study, and 1,000 to 1,500 subjects contributed by 6 global collaborators. Nearly every sample came with metadata listing a de-identified subject ID, COVID-19 status, age in years and sex. Subjects who had been exposed to COVID-19, were actively infected with it, or had recovered from it provided the deeply sampled blood TCRbeta repertoires that made up the dataset. HLA class I and class II types, where available, came from metadata supplied by the sample provider rather than from assay-based typing.

About this clone: Its cognate antigen has yet to be identified. No much larger clone exists at a distance of one base, and base qualities are not known.

The immunoSEQ Assay, a bias-controlled multiplex PCR, was used to amplify TCRbeta CDR3 regions from genomic DNA. On the study's bioinformatics: The number of nucleated cells in each sample was estimated by amplification of reference gene primers within the assay. To quantify the absolute abundance of each unique TCRbeta CDR3 rearrangement, sequence reads were collapsed and filtered. For each sample, productive Simpson clonality was calculated as the square root of Simpson's diversity index over productive rearrangements. TCRdb took this table from immuneACCESS and kept in-frame rearrangements with V and J called. Such tables lack part of the clones; where checked against another copy, unresolved V genes explain under half of the gap, and the rest is unexplained. V and J calls and clone size are copied from that table; D and trimming were computed from the DNA. Counted in this sample were over 20,000 clones; around nine tenths of them appeared once. The leading ten clones occupy over 15% of the sample.

Collaborating institutions collected whole blood in K2EDTA tubes following their own protocols. For TCRbeta analysis, collaborator samples were shipped as frozen whole blood, as isolated PBMCs, or as DNA extracted from either sample type. Here is what the overall study found, with its caveats: Clinical and demographic metadata were provided uncurated, with the amount varying by source and participant.

CDR1 SGHRS and CDR2 YFSETQ are derived from the germline V gene. For this chain, trimming is 3 bases at the V end and 10 bases at the J end, and the number of junction bases without a gene match is 18. From the cysteine up to the phenylalanine, the CDR3 has a length of 17 residues. Just CDR3 DNA is preserved here, 51 bases in frame from base 1. The sample comprised peripheral blood. The V and J genes are TRBV5-1 and TRBJ2-1; TRBD2 matches 8 bases in the middle. The source is a man between 65 and 85 years old with active COVID-19. The CDR3 here reads CASSSGGASGPSGEQFF. The DNA sequence reads TGCGCCAGCAGCTCGGGAGGGGCTAGCGGTCCCTCCGGGGAGCAGTTCTTC.